This T cell receptor (beta chain) was sequenced in a study of shared T cell receptors in the human thymus. Repertoires were generated with immunoSEQ multiplex PCR, while TCRdb's copy carries only in-frame clones and drops some. This sample carries about 710,000 clones, more than 75% of them seen once, and the ten largest clones take more than 0.009%. Trimming took 1 base from V and 5 from J, leaving 23 bases between them. Germline values: CDR1 SGHAT, CDR2 FQNNGV. CDR3 length: 18 amino acids. In addition, the sample was reused for a study of human thymus T cells.

This receptor was taken from a boy under two years old with a congenital heart defect. The chain links TRBV11-2 to TRBJ1-2; D gene unclear. The source material was thymocytes. The DNA of the CDR3 is TGTGCCAGCAGCTTAGTTGATCTGGGAGGGATTATGAGTTATGGCTACACCTTC. It codes for CASSLVDLGGIMSYGYTF. The whole variable domain, filled in from reference TRBV11-2 and TRBJ1-2, reads EAGVAQSPRYKIIEKRQSVAFWCNPISGHATLYWYQQILGQGPKLLIQFQNNGVVDDSQLPKDRFSAERLKGVDSTLKIQPAKLEDSAVYLCASSLVDLGGIMSYGYTFGSGTRLTVV.